Below, 7 T cell receptor beta chains from the same sample are listed, as sequenced in a study of beta chain features in type 1 diabetes. The isolated RNA, all of it, was reverse transcribed, so expressed TCRB transcripts were what got sequenced. Sequencing was performed with immunoSEQ multiplex PCR; in TCRdb, only in-frame clones are kept and a portion is missing. The table has under 850,000 clones, 13% seen once; the top ten hold 0.022%. Antigens for these TCRs are unknown. Study-level results: TCRB CDR3s from Type 1 diabetes patients were moderately but significantly shorter in all four CD4+ subsets.

The specimen sequenced was naive CD4+ T cells from blood. The receptor source for this set is a man aged 18-30 years with type 1 diabetes.

V gene TRBV10-3 combines with J gene TRBJ1-5; possible D gene TRBD1, 5 bases. This CDR3 comprises 15 residues. Trimming pared 5 bases from V and 0 bases from J, leaving 11 bases between. Germline CDR1 ENHRY, CDR2 SYGVKD. CDR3 protein: CAISPTENSNQPQHF. The CDR3 DNA follows: TGTGCCATCAGTCCGACAGAGAATAGCAATCAGCCCCAGCATTTT.

Only a few counts were recorded for this clone. The chain recombines TRBV5-1 with TRBJ2-4, with 8 bases matching TRBD1. This CDR3 has 16 residues. V trimming: 4 bases; J trimming: 0 bases; junction bases outside the gene matches: 6. Germline V CDR1 and CDR2: SGHRS, YFSETQ. For the CDR3, the DNA is TGCGCCAGCAGCGCCGGACAGGGCCTAGCCAAAAACATTCAGTACTTC. This translates into CASSAGQGLAKNIQYF.

This clone was found a few times. The rearrangement joins TRBV4-1 to TRBJ2-7; D is perhaps TRBD2 (6 bases). Per germline, CDR1 MGHRA and CDR2 YSYEKL. Trimming cost V 3 bases and J 3 bases, with 18 bases left between them. The CDR3 is 16 amino acids. Here the CDR3 DNA reads TGCGCCAGCAGCCAGAGGAGGGAGGAGGTTTTCTACGAGCAGTACTTC. This codes for CASSQRREEVFYEQYF.

The chain employs TRBV4-1 and TRBJ2-3; 11 bases are shared with TRBD1. Per germline, CDR1 MGHRA and CDR2 YSYEKL. The CDR3 runs 17 residues. V trimming: 1 base; J trimming: 3 bases; junction bases outside the gene matches: 6. CDR3 in DNA: TGCGCCAGCAGCCAAGGCTCCGGGACAGGGGGGACAGATACGCAGTATTTT. Encoded protein: CASSQGSGTGGTDTQYF.

The chain has TRBV2 and TRBJ1-5; maybe TRBD1 (5 bases). Trimming took 0 bases from V and 2 from J, leaving 11 bases between them. The CDR3 covers 16 residues. CDR1 and CDR2 (germline): SNHLY, FYNNEI. The CDR3 loop reads CASSEAPGSGNQPQHF. The CDR3 DNA sequence: TGTGCCAGCAGTGAAGCGCCAGGGAGTGGCAATCAGCCCCAGCATTTT.

This clone appeared a few times. The chain couples TRBV7-2 to TRBJ1-1, with D maybe TRBD1 (5 bases). The CDR3 has 14 amino acids. The V end lost 5 bases, the J end lost 0 bases, and 10 bases lay between the germline ends. Germline V gene lookup returns CDR1 SGHTA and CDR2 FQGNSA. CDR3 sequence (DNA): TGTGCCAGCAGCCGCGGGACTCTGAACACTGAAGCTTTCTTT. Translating it yields CASSRGTLNTEAFF.

The chain couples TRBV6-5 to TRBJ2-1; tentative D call: TRBD1 (6 bases). This CDR3 has 13 residues. V lost 6 bases and J 3 bases, leaving 9 bases between the germline ends. The germline V gene has CDR1 MNHEY and CDR2 SVGAGI. In DNA, the CDR3 is TGTGCCAGCAGCTCACAGGGCTACAATGAGCAGTTCTTC. Its translation: CASSSQGYNEQFF.